These 19 T cell receptor beta chains share one sample of origin, sequenced in a study of graft-versus-host responses after intestinal transplantation. Libraries were prepared by immunoSEQ multiplex PCR; TCRdb keeps only in-frame clonotypes and omits some of them. The sample carries approximately 79,000 clones, roughly 80% recorded once. Their specific antigens are unknown. Sequences were derived from unstimulated CD4+ T cells sorted from spleen or lymph node cells, sampled before intestinal transplant. The source is a human donor who received an intestinal transplant.

The chain employs TRBV6-5 and TRBJ2-2, with TRBD1 as a possible D gene (6 bases). The CDR3 loop spans 15 amino acids. Trimming left V 6 bases short and J 9 bases short, with 20 bases between. The germline V gene has CDR1 MNHEY and CDR2 SVGAGI. The CDR3 here is CASSPSGVVTRELFF. Written as DNA, the CDR3 is TGTGCCAGCAGCCCTTCAGGGGTGGTTACCAGGGAGCTGTTTTTT.

This clone has just a few counts. The chain links TRBV5-1 to TRBJ2-7, with 9 bases identical to TRBD1. The CDR3 runs 14 residues. Germline CDR1 SGHRS, CDR2 YFSETQ. The junction had 8 bases not matched to a gene; V was cut back by 6 bases and J by 4 bases. The CDR3 region is CASNLVGTGYEQYF. CDR3 nucleotides: TGCGCCAGCAACCTGGTGGGGACAGGGTACGAGCAGTACTTC. Together with reference TRBV5-1 and TRBJ2-7, the CDR3 gives the full variable domain: KAGVTQTPRYLIKTRGQQVTLSCSPISGHRSVSWYQQTPGQGLQFLFEYFSETQRNKGNFPGRFSGRQFSNSRSEMNVSTLELGDSALYLCASNLVGTGYEQYFGPGTRLTVT.

The chain links TRBV4-2 to TRBJ2-3; a possible D gene is TRBD2 (6 bases). Germline V lookup: CDR1 LGHNA, CDR2 YNFKEQ. The CDR3 covers 15 residues. With 1 base removed from V and 2 bases from J, the gap between germline ends came to 10 bases. In DNA form, the CDR3 reads TGTGCCAGCAGCCAAGCCGGGAGACACACAGATACGCAGTATTTT. This translates into CASSQAGRHTDTQYF.

The rearrangement links TRBV7-4 to TRBJ1-5, with 9 nucleotides matching TRBD1. The germline V gene encodes CDR1 SGHVT and CDR2 SQSDAQ. The CDR3 covers 15 residues. V lost 6 bases to trimming and J lost 4 bases; unmatched junction nucleotides: 7. CDR3 loop: CASSVRDRENQPQHF. In nucleotides, the CDR3 is TGTGCCAGCAGTGTCCGGGACAGGGAGAATCAGCCCCAGCATTTT.

This chain connects TRBV27 to TRBJ2-5; 13 bases agree with TRBD2. CDR3 length: 16 residues. Germline lookup yields CDR1 MNHEY and CDR2 SMNVEV (reference sequence). Losses at the gene ends were 3 bases for V and 3 bases for J; bases not matched to a gene: 4. The CDR3 loop reads CASSFFGLAGEETQYF. The CDR3 region has the DNA TGTGCCAGCAGTTTCTTTGGACTAGCGGGAGAAGAGACCCAGTACTTC.

This clone was seen just once. The chain recombines TRBV5-1 with TRBJ1-2; TRBD1 might be the D (5 bases). The germline CDR1 and CDR2 sequences are SGHRS and YFSETQ. V lost 4 bases and J 8 bases, leaving 18 bases between the germline ends. This CDR3 has 14 amino acids. CDR3 sequence: CASSGGPFGGGYTF. For the CDR3, the DNA is TGCGCCAGCAGCGGAGGACCCTTCGGGGGAGGCTACACCTTC.

The J gene is TRBJ2-1, the V gene TRBV7-2; 8 bases are shared with TRBD2. The CDR3 has 14 residues. Germline trimming cut 6 bases from V and 6 bases from J; bases unmatched to any gene: 7. CDR1 is SGHTA and CDR2 is FQGNSA in the germline V gene. CDR3: CASRRAGASNEQFF. In nucleotides, the CDR3 is TGTGCCAGCAGACGAGCGGGAGCGAGCAATGAGCAGTTCTTC.

The chain uses TRBV5-1 and TRBJ2-2; 10 bases line up with TRBD1. This CDR3 comprises 15 residues. V lost 0 bases to trimming and J lost 5 bases; unmatched junction nucleotides: 1. CDR1 SGHRS and CDR2 YFSETQ come from the germline V gene. CDR3 in amino acids: CASSLGGQGTGELFF. The CDR3 DNA reads as TGCGCCAGCAGCTTGGGGGGACAGGGGACCGGGGAGCTGTTTTTT.

The chain recombines TRBV28 with TRBJ1-4, with D tentatively TRBD1 (6 bases). This CDR3 spans 15 amino acids. Germline loops: CDR1 MDHEN, CDR2 SYDVKM. Between the trimmed V and J ends, which lost 3 bases and 5 bases, there was a span of 13 bases. The CDR3 region is CASSFGGPDNEKLFF. Written as DNA, the CDR3 is TGTGCCAGCAGTTTCGGGGGGCCCGACAATGAAAAACTGTTTTTT.

In DNA form, the CDR3 reads TGCGCCAGCACTCAACAGGGGGGAGAGACCCAGTACTTC. Translating gives CASTQQGGETQYF. The chain combines TRBV5-1 with TRBJ2-5, with 8 positions matching TRBD1. The germline V gene encodes CDR1 SGHRS and CDR2 YFSETQ. CDR3 length: 13 amino acids. V trimming: 6 bases; J trimming: 4 bases; junction bases outside the gene matches: 5. Filled out from reference TRBV5-1 and TRBJ2-5, the complete variable domain reads KAGVTQTPRYLIKTRGQQVTLSCSPISGHRSVSWYQQTPGQGLQFLFEYFSETQRNKGNFPGRFSGRQFSNSRSEMNVSTLELGDSALYLCASTQQGGETQYFGPGTRLLVL.

V is TRBV29-1 and J is TRBJ2-5, with 10 positions matching TRBD2. This CDR3 is built from 14 residues. Germline values: CDR1 SQVTM, CDR2 ANQGSEA. V gave up 4 bases and J gave up 5 bases; unmatched junction bases: 7. CDR3 DNA: TGCAGCGTTGCCCAGCGGGGGGGTAGGGAGACCCAGTACTTC. Translated: CSVAQRGGRETQYF.

This clone was recorded only once. This sequence joins TRBV19 and TRBJ1-1; the D gene is possibly TRBD1 (5 bases). Germline lookup yields CDR1 LNHDA and CDR2 SQIVND (reference sequence). Trimming took 10 bases from V and 0 from J, leaving 24 bases between them. This CDR3 comprises 17 residues. CDR3 in amino acids: CAIPIWGVHDVNTEAFF. The CDR3 bases are TGTGCCATCCCTATTTGGGGGGTCCACGACGTGAACACTGAAGCTTTCTTT. Full variable domain (outside the CDR3, taken from reference TRBV19 and TRBJ1-1): DGGITQSPKYLFRKEGQNVTLSCEQNLNHDAMYWYRQDPGQGLRLIYYSQIVNDFQKGDIAEGYSVSREKKESFPLTVTSAQKNPTAFYLCAIPIWGVHDVNTEAFFGQGTRLTVV.

This clone showed up just a few times. The genes are TRBV2 and TRBJ2-7, with D perhaps matching TRBD2 (6 bases). Germline loops: CDR1 SNHLY, CDR2 FYNNEI. V lost 8 bases and J 2 bases, leaving 22 bases between the germline ends. The CDR3 is 16 amino acids. The CDR3 here is CASGAQAAEGPYEQYF. The CDR3 coding sequence is TGTGCCAGCGGAGCCCAGGCAGCGGAGGGTCCCTACGAGCAGTACTTC.

The chain recombines TRBV21-1 with TRBJ2-3; the table's D call of TRBD2 was not tested on the DNA. TRBV21-1 is a pseudogene locus. The CDR3 has 17 residues. CDR3 protein: CASILTRRRVSTDTQYF. CDR3 DNA: TGTGCCAGCATCCTGACTAGGCGGCGGGTTAGCACAGATACGCAGTATTTT.

In DNA, the CDR3 is TGCGCCAGCAGCCGGGCAGGGTCTCATCAGCCCCAGCATTTT. The encoded protein is CASSRAGSHQPQHF. The chain employs TRBV4-1 and TRBJ1-5, with D possibly matching TRBD1 (5 bases). In germline, CDR1 is MGHRA, CDR2 YSYEKL. With 4 bases removed from V and 5 bases from J, the gap between germline ends came to 12 bases. This CDR3 spans 14 amino acids.

This rearrangement joins TRBV27 to TRBJ2-5, with 12 bases fitting TRBD2. CDR3 length: 16 residues. Germline CDR1 and CDR2: MNHEY and SMNVEV (reference sequence). The V gene end was trimmed by 5 bases and the J gene end by 1 base; junction bases not matched to a gene: 5. The DNA for the CDR3 is TGTGCCAGCAGTACGCGGACTAGCGGGGTCCAAGAGACCCAGTACTTC. Protein: CASSTRTSGVQETQYF.

The rearrangement joins TRBV5-1 to TRBJ2-1; weak D call: TRBD1 (5 bases). The CDR3 totals 15 residues. V was trimmed by 1 base and J by 1 base, leaving 9 bases between them. Germline CDR1 is SGHRS and CDR2 is YFSETQ. The CDR3 region is CASSLQGDSYNEQFF. Written as DNA, the CDR3 is TGCGCCAGCAGCTTGCAGGGCGATTCCTACAATGAGCAGTTCTTC.

The chain couples TRBV5-4 to TRBJ2-1; 11 nucleotides agree with TRBD2. The CDR3 loop spans 14 amino acids. Germline CDR1 reads SGHNT; CDR2 reads YYREEE (reference sequence). V lost 4 bases and J lost 5; bases outside the gene matches: 2. CDR3 protein: CASSAGLADNEQFF. In nucleotides, the CDR3 is TGTGCCAGCAGCGCGGGACTAGCGGACAATGAGCAGTTCTTC.

The rearrangement links TRBV5-3 to TRBJ1-1; D gene ambiguous. TRBV5-3 is reported as an ORF; its role is uncertain. The V end was cut by 4 bases, the J end by 2 bases, with 12 bases between. CDR3 length equals 14 residues. CDR3 residues: CARSPGSRNTEAFF. The CDR3 nucleotides read TGTGCCAGAAGCCCGGGGTCACGTAACACTGAAGCTTTCTTT.